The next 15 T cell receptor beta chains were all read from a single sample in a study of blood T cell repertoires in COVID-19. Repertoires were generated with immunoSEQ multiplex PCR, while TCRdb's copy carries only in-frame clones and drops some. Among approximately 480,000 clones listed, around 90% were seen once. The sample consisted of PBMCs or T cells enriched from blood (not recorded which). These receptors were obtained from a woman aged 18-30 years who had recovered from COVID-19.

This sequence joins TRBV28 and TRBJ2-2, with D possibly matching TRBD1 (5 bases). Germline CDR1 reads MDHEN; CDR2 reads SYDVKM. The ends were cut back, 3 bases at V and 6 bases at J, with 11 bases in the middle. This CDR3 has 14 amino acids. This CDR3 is CASSFTGYAGELFF. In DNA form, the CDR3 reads TGTGCCAGCAGTTTCACAGGCTATGCCGGGGAGCTGTTTTTT.

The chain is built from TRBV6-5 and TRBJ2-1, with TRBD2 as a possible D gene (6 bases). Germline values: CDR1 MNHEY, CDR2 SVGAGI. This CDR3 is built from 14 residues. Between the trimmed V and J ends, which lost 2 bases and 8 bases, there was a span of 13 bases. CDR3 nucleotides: TGTGCCAGCAGTTACAGGCAGGGAGGTGATGAGCAGTTCTTC. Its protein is CASSYRQGGDEQFF.

The CDR3: CASSLGEGREAFF. The CDR3 region has the DNA TGTGCCAGCAGCTTGGGGGAGGGACGTGAAGCTTTCTTT. The chain combines TRBV2 with TRBJ1-1; perhaps TRBD1 as D (5 bases). Trimming cost V 6 bases and J 7 bases, with 15 bases left between them. CDR3 length equals 13 residues. The V gene's germline CDR1 is SNHLY and CDR2 FYNNEI. The full variable domain, completed using reference TRBV2 and TRBJ1-1, is EPEVTQTPSHQVTQMGQEVILRCVPISNHLYFYWYRQILGQKVEFLVSFYNNEISEKSEIFDDQFSVERPDGSNFTLKIRSTKLEDSAMYFCASSLGEGREAFFGQGTRLTVV.

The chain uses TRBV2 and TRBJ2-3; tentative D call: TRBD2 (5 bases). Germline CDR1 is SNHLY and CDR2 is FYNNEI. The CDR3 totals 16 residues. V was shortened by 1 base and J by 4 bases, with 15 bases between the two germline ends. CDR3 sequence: CASSEVPSPGADTQYF. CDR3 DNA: TGTGCCAGCAGTGAAGTTCCTAGCCCTGGGGCAGATACGCAGTATTTT. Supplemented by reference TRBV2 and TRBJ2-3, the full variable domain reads EPEVTQTPSHQVTQMGQEVILRCVPISNHLYFYWYRQILGQKVEFLVSFYNNEISEKSEIFDDQFSVERPDGSNFTLKIRSTKLEDSAMYFCASSEVPSPGADTQYFGPGTRLTVL.

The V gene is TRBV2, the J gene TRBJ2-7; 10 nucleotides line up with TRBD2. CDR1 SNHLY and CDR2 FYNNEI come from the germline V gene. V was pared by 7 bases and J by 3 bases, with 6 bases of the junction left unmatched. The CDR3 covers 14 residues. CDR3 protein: CASNRAGGIYEQYF. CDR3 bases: TGTGCCAGCAACCGAGCGGGGGGGATCTACGAGCAGTACTTC.

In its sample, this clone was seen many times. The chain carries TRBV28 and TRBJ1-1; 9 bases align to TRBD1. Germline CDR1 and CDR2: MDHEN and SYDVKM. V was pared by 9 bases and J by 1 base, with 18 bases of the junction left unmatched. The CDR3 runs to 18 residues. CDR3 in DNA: TGTGCCAGGAAGGGGACAGGGAAAAATCGGTACAGGAACACTGAAGCTTTCTTT. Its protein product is CARKGTGKNRYRNTEAFF.

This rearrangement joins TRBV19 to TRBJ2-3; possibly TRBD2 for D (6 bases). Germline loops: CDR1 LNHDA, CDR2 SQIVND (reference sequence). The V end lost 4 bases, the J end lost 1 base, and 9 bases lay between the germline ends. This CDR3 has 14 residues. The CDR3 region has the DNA TGTGCCAGTAGTAAGGGCGGGGGCACAGATACGCAGTATTTT. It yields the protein CASSKGGGTDTQYF.

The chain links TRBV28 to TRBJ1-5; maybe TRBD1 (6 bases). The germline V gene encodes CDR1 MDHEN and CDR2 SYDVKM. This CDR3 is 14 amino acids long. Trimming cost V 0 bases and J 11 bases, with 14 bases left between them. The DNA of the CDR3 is TGTGCCAGCAGTTTATGGCAGAGGGGGATGGCCCAGCATTTT. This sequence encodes CASSLWQRGMAQHF.

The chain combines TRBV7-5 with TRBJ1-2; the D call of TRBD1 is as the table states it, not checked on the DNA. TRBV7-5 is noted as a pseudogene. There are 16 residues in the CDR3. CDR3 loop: CARSGRDRGGLDGYTF. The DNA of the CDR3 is TGTGCCAGAAGCGGCCGGGACAGGGGGGGACTGGATGGCTACACCTTC.

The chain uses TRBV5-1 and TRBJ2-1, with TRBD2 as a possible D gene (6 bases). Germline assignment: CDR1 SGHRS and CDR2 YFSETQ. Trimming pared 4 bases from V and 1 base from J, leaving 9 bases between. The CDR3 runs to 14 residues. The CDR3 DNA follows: TGCGCCAGCAGCCGGGGACTTTCCTACAATGAGCAGTTCTTC. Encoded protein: CASSRGLSYNEQFF. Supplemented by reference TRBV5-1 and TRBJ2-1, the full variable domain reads KAGVTQTPRYLIKTRGQQVTLSCSPISGHRSVSWYQQTPGQGLQFLFEYFSETQRNKGNFPGRFSGRQFSNSRSEMNVSTLELGDSALYLCASSRGLSYNEQFFGPGTRLTVL.

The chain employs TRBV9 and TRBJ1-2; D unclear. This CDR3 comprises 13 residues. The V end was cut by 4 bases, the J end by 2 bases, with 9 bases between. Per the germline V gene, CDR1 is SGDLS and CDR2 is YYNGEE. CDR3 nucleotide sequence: TGTGCCAGCAGCAGGGAGGGAAACTATGGCTACACCTTC. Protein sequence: CASSREGNYGYTF. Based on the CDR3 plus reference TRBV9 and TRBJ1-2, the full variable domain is DSGVTQTPKHLITATGQRVTLRCSPRSGDLSVYWYQQSLDQGLQFLIQYYNGEERAKGNILERFSAQQFPDLHSELNLSSLELGDSALYFCASSREGNYGYTFGSGTRLTVV.

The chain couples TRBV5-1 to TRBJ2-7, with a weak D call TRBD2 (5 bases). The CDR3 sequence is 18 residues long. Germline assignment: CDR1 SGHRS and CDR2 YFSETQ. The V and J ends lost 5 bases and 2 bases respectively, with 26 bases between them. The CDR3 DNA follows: TGCGCCAGCAGGTCCCCGTTTATTACTGGTGGGGAGACCTACGAGCAGTACTTC. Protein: CASRSPFITGGETYEQYF.

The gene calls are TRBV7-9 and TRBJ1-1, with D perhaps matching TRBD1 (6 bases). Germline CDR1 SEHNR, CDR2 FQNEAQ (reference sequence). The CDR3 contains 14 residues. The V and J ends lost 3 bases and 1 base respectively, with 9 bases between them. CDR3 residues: CASSLDSGNTEAFF. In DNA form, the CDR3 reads TGTGCCAGCAGCTTGGACAGTGGGAACACTGAAGCTTTCTTT.

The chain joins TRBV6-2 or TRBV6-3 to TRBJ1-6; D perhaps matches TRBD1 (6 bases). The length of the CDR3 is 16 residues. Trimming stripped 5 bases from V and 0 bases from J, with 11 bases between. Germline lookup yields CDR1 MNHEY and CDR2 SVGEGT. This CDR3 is CASSRDRSSYNSPLHF. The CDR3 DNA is TGTGCCAGCAGTCGTGACAGGAGCTCCTATAATTCACCCCTCCACTTT.

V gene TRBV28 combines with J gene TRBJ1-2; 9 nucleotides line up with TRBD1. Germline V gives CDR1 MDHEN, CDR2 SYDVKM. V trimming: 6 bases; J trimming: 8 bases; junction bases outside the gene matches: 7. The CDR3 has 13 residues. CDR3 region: CASRLQGALGYTF. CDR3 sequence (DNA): TGTGCCAGCAGGTTACAGGGGGCTTTGGGCTACACCTTC.